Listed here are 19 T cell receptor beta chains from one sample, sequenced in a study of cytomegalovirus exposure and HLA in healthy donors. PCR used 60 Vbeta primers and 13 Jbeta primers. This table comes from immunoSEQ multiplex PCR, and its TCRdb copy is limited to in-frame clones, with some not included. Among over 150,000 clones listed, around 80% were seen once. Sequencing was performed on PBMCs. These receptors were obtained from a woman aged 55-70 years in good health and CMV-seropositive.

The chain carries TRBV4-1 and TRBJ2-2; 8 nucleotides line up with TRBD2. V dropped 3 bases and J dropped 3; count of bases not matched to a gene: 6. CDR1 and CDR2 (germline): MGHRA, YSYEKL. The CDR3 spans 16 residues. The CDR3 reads CASSHVSGADTGELFF. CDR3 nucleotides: TGCGCCAGCAGCCACGTTAGCGGGGCCGACACCGGGGAGCTGTTTTTT.

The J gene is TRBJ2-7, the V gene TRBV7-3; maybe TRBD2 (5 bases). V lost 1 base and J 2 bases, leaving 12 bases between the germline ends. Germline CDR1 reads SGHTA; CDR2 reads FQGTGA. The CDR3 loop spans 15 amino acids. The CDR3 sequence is CASSLSGSSTYEQYF. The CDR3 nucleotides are TGTGCCAGCAGCTTAAGTGGGAGTTCCACCTACGAGCAGTACTTC. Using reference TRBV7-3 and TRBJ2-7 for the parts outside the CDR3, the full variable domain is GAGVSQTPSNKVTEKGKYVELRCDPISGHTALYWYRQSLGQGPEFLIYFQGTGAADDSGLPNDRFFAVRPEGSVSTLKIQRTERGDSAVYLCASSLSGSSTYEQYFGPGTRLTVT.

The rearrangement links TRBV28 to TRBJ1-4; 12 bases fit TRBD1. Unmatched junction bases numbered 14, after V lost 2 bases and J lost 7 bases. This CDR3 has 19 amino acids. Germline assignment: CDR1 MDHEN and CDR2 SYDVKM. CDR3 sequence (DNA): TGTGCCAGCAGTTTAAATACGGGACAGGGGGCGAGATGGAGTGAAAAACTGTTTTTT. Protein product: CASSLNTGQGARWSEKLFF.

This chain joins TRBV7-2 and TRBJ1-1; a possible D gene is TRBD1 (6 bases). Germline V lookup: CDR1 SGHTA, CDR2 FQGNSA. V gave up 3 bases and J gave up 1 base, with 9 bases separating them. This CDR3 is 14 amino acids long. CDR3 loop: CASSFYRENTEAFF. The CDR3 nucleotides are TGTGCCAGCAGCTTTTACAGGGAGAACACTGAAGCTTTCTTT.

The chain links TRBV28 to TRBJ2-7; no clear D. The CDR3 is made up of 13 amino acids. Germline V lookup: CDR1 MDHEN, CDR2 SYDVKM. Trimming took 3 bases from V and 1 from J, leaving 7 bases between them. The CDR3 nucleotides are TGTGCCAGCAGTTTTCCCCCTTCCTACGAGCAGTACTTC. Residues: CASSFPPSYEQYF.

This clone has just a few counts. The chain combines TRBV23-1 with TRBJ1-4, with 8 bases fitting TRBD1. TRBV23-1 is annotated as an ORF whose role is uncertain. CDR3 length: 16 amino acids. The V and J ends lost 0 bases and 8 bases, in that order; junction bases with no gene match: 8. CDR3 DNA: TGCGCCAGCAGTCAATCCTCAGGGGGCCCTTGGGAAAAACTGTTTTTT. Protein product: CASSQSSGGPWEKLFF.

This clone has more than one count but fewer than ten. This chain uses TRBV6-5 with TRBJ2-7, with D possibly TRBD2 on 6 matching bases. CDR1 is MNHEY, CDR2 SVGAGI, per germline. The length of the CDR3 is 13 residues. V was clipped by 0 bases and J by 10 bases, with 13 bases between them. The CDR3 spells CASSYSMGDFQYF. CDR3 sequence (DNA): TGTGCCAGCAGTTACTCGATGGGGGACTTTCAGTACTTC.

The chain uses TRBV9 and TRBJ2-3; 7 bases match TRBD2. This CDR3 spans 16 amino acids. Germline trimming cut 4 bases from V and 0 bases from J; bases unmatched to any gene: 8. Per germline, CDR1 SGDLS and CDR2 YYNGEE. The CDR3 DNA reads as TGTGCCAGCAGCCCCCGAGCGGGGCCTAGCACAGATACGCAGTATTTT. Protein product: CASSPRAGPSTDTQYF.

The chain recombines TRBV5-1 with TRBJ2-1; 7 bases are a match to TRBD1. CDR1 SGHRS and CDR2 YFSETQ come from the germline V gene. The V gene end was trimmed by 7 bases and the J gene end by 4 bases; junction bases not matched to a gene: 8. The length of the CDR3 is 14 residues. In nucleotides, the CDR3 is TGCGCCAGCTCTCCCCGGGACAGTTACAATGAGCAGTTCTTC. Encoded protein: CASSPRDSYNEQFF. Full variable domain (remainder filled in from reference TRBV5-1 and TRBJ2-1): KAGVTQTPRYLIKTRGQQVTLSCSPISGHRSVSWYQQTPGQGLQFLFEYFSETQRNKGNFPGRFSGRQFSNSRSEMNVSTLELGDSALYLCASSPRDSYNEQFFGPGTRLTVL.

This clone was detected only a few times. CDR3 protein: CASSWLRDRSYEQYF. DNA of the CDR3: TGTGCCAGCAGCTGGTTGAGGGACAGGTCCTACGAGCAGTACTTC. J is TRBJ2-5 and V is TRBV5-5; TRBD1 matches 8 bases. TRBJ2-7 explains the end of the DNA better; the J call may be wrong. This CDR3 is built from 15 residues. The germline gives CDR1 SGHKS, CDR2 YYEKEE (reference sequence).

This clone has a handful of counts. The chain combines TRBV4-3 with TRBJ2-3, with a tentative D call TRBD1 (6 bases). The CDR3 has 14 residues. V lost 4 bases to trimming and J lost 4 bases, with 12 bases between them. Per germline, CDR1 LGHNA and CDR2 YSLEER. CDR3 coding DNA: TGCGCCAGCAGCCGAAATACAGGGCCAGATACGCAGTATTTT. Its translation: CASSRNTGPDTQYF.

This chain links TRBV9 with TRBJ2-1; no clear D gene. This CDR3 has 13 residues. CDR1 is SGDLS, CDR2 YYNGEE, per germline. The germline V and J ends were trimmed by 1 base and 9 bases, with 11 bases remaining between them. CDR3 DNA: TGTGCCAGCAGCGTATGGCGGTCGGGTGAGCAGTTCTTC. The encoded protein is CASSVWRSGEQFF.

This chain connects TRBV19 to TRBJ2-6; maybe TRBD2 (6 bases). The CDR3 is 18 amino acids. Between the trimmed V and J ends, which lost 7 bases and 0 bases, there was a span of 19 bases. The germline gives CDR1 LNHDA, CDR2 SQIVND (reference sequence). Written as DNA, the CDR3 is TGTGCCAGTACCCTTCGGCCCGGGCGGGGCTCTGGGGCCAACGTCCTGACTTTC. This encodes CASTLRPGRGSGANVLTF. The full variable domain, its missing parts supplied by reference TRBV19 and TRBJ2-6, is DGGITQSPKYLFRKEGQNVTLSCEQNLNHDAMYWYRQDPGQGLRLIYYSQIVNDFQKGDIAEGYSVSREKKESFPLTVTSAQKNPTAFYLCASTLRPGRGSGANVLTFGAGSRLTVL.

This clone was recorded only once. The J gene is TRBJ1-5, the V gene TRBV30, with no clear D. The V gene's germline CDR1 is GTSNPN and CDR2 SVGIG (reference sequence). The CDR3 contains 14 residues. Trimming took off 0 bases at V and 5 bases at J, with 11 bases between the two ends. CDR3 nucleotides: TGTGCCTGGAGTGTACTTGGGAGAGATCAGCCCCAGCATTTT. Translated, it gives CAWSVLGRDQPQHF.

CDR3 bases: TGTGCAAGTCGCTTAGGGGGGACTAGCGGGACCTACCTCGTCGATTACGAGCAGTACTTC. It yields the protein CASRLGGTSGTYLVDYEQYF. V and J are TRBV12-2 and TRBJ2-5; TRBD2, the table's D call, was not compared with the DNA. The J call may be faulty, since TRBJ2-7 better matches the DNA end. TRBV12-2 is labeled a pseudogene. The CDR3 is 20 residues long.

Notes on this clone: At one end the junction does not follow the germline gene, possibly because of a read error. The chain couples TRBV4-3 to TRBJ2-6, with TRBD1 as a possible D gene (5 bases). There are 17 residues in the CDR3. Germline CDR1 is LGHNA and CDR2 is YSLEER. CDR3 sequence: CASSQDLVGSGANGLTF. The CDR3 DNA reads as TGCGCCAGCAGCCAAGATCTGGTAGGCTCTGGGGCCAACGGCCTGACTTTC.

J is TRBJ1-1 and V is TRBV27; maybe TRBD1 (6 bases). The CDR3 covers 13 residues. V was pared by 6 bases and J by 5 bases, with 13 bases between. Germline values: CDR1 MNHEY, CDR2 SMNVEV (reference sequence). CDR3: CASRKQGETEAFF. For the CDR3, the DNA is TGTGCCAGCAGGAAACAGGGTGAGACTGAAGCTTTCTTT.

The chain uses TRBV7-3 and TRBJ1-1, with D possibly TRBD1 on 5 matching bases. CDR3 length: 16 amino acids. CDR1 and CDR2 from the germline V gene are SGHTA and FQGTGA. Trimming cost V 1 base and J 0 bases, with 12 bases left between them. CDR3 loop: CASSLSGAGMNTEAFF. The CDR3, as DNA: TGTGCCAGCAGCTTAAGTGGGGCAGGTATGAACACTGAAGCTTTCTTT.

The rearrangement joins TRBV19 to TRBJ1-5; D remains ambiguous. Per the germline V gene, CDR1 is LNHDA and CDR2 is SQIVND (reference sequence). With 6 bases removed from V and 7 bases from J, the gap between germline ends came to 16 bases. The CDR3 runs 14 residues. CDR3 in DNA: TGTGCCAGTAGGGGCCCGGGGAGGGAGCAGCCCCAGCATTTT. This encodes CASRGPGREQPQHF.